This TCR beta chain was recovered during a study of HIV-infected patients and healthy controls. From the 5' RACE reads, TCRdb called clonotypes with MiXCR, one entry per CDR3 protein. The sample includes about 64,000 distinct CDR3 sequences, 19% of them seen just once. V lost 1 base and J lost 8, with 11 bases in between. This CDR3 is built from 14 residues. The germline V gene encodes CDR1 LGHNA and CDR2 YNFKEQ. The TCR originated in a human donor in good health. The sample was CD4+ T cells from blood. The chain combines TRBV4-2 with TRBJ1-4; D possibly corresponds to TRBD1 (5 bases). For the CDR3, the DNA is TGTGCCAGCAGCCAAGCCAGGGCCGGGGAAAAACTGTTTTTT. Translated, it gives CASSQARAGEKLFF.